Listed here are 16 T cell receptor beta chains from one sample, sequenced in a study of blood T cell repertoires in COVID-19. The assay was immunoSEQ multiplex PCR, and TCRdb's table has in-frame clones only and misses some. This table has around 320,000 clones, around nine tenths appearing once. Sequencing was carried out using PBMCs or T cells enriched from blood (not recorded which). The source is a woman aged 45-65 years who had been exposed to COVID-19.

The chain links TRBV28 to TRBJ1-2; unclear D gene. This CDR3 spans 11 amino acids. V lost 5 bases to trimming and J lost 14 bases, with 15 bases between them. Germline V lookup: CDR1 MDHEN, CDR2 SYDVKM. DNA for the CDR3: TGTGCCAGCAGTGCAATCGGGGTCGATACCTTC. Its protein is CASSAIGVDTF.

This chain links TRBV6-5 with TRBJ1-2, with 7 bases identical to TRBD1. Germline CDR1 MNHEY, CDR2 SVGAGI. There are 13 residues in the CDR3. The V gene end was trimmed by 5 bases and the J gene end by 4 bases; junction bases not matched to a gene: 4. CDR3 protein: CASSPGQSYGYTF. CDR3 coding DNA: TGTGCCAGCAGTCCGGGACAGAGCTATGGCTACACCTTC.

The chain recombines TRBV4-1 with TRBJ1-5; 10 bases agree with TRBD1. V dropped 1 base and J dropped 6; count of bases not matched to a gene: 3. The CDR3 has 15 amino acids. The germline V gene encodes CDR1 MGHRA and CDR2 YSYEKL. The CDR3 nucleotides read TGCGCCAGCAGCCAAGTGCGGACAGGGGGTCAGCCCCAGCATTTT. Encoded protein: CASSQVRTGGQPQHF.

This chain uses TRBV9 with TRBJ2-5; no clear D. Germline CDR1 and CDR2: SGDLS and YYNGEE. The CDR3 has 14 residues. With 1 base removed from V and 5 bases from J, the gap between germline ends came to 12 bases. CDR3 sequence reads: CASSVIEDRETQYF. The CDR3 DNA sequence: TGTGCCAGCAGCGTAATCGAGGATAGGGAGACCCAGTACTTC. The complete variable domain, with remaining parts taken from reference TRBV9 and TRBJ2-5, reads DSGVTQTPKHLITATGQRVTLRCSPRSGDLSVYWYQQSLDQGLQFLIQYYNGEERAKGNILERFSAQQFPDLHSELNLSSLELGDSALYFCASSVIEDRETQYFGPGTRLLVL.

The genes are TRBV2 and TRBJ2-2; D is perhaps TRBD2 (5 bases). Germline V CDR1 and CDR2: SNHLY, FYNNEI. V dropped 6 bases and J dropped 6 bases, with 11 bases sitting between them. The CDR3 consists of 13 residues. Here the CDR3 reads CASRRVEAGELFF. DNA for the CDR3: TGTGCCAGCAGGAGGGTTGAAGCCGGGGAGCTGTTTTTT.

The J gene is TRBJ1-1, the V gene TRBV3-1 (or the pseudogene TRBV3-2), with D tentatively TRBD1 (5 bases). This CDR3 region has 15 residues. The V and J ends lost 1 base and 1 base respectively, with 10 bases between them. Germline CDR1 is LGHDT and CDR2 is YNNKEL (reference sequence). The CDR3, as DNA: TGTGCCAGCAGCCAAGGGCAGGGATGGAACACTGAAGCTTTCTTT. Protein product: CASSQGQGWNTEAFF.

V gene TRBV6-1 combines with J gene TRBJ1-1; 8 bases are shared with TRBD1. Germline V gene sequence: CDR1 MNHNS, CDR2 SASEGT. This CDR3 is 16 amino acids long. J was trimmed by 1 base and V by 4 bases; bases with no gene match: 8. The CDR3 DNA sequence: TGTGCCAGCAGTGCGGACAGGGCTTTTGAGAACACTGAAGCTTTCTTT. Amino acids: CASSADRAFENTEAFF.

CDR3 DNA sequence: TGCGCCAGCAGCCAAGATCCGGGGTCCTACAATGAGCAGTTCTTC. It codes for CASSQDPGSYNEQFF. The rearrangement links TRBV4-1 to TRBJ2-1; a weak D match, TRBD2 (5 bases). CDR1 and CDR2 from the germline V gene are MGHRA and YSYEKL. CDR3 length: 15 residues. Trimming cost V 0 bases and J 1 base, with 7 bases left between them.

This clone appeared a few times. This chain joins TRBV7-9 and TRBJ1-2, with 10 bases matching TRBD1. V dropped 5 bases and J dropped 5; count of bases not matched to a gene: 14. The CDR3 spans 17 residues. Germline-derived CDR1 and CDR2 are SEHNR and FQNEAQ (reference sequence). CDR3 in amino acids: CASSPNSRTGGWYGYTF. The CDR3 DNA reads TGTGCCAGCAGCCCCAATTCCCGGACAGGGGGATGGTATGGCTACACCTTC.

This sequence joins TRBV28 and TRBJ2-7; 12 positions match TRBD1. The CDR3 loop spans 17 amino acids. The germline V gene encodes CDR1 MDHEN and CDR2 SYDVKM. V trimming: 1 base; J trimming: 5 bases; junction bases outside the gene matches: 9. CDR3 coding DNA: TGTGCCAGCAGTTTATTTTTCCGGGACAGGGGGCGAAACGAGCAGTACTTC. Translation gives CASSLFFRDRGRNEQYF.

The chain joins TRBV6-5 to TRBJ1-4; the D gene is possibly TRBD1 (5 bases). Germline V gene sequence: CDR1 MNHEY, CDR2 SVGAGI. This CDR3 contains 11 residues. The germline V and J ends were trimmed by 7 bases and 8 bases, with 8 bases remaining between them. The CDR3 DNA reads TGTGCCAGCACTCGGGGGGAAAAACTGTTTTTT. Amino acids: CASTRGEKLFF.

This rearrangement joins TRBV2 to TRBJ1-6; TRBD1 matches 9 bases. Germline V CDR1 and CDR2: SNHLY, FYNNEI. This CDR3 has 14 amino acids. The V and J ends lost 5 bases and 8 bases, in that order; junction bases with no gene match: 4. CDR3 sequence (DNA): TGTGCCAGCAGTCCGGACAGGGGATATTCACCCCTCCACTTT. Its translation is CASSPDRGYSPLHF.

This rearrangement joins TRBV6-5 to TRBJ2-2; TRBD1 might be the D (6 bases). The CDR3 has 15 residues. The V end was cut by 0 bases, the J end by 5 bases, with 10 bases between. Looked up from germline, CDR1 is MNHEY and CDR2 is SVGAGI. CDR3 bases: TGTGCCAGCAGTTACTCATGGGGGCGAACCGGGGAGCTGTTTTTT. It encodes CASSYSWGRTGELFF.

The V call is TRBV9, the J call TRBJ1-2; D is ambiguous. Germline CDR1 and CDR2: SGDLS and YYNGEE. V gave up 2 bases and J gave up 2 bases, with 7 bases separating them. This CDR3 region has 13 residues. The CDR3 DNA sequence: TGTGCCAGCAGCGTTGACTGGAACTATGGCTACACCTTC. It specifies CASSVDWNYGYTF.

The chain joins TRBV29-1 to TRBJ2-7; 8 bases fit TRBD2. Germline values: CDR1 SQVTM, CDR2 ANQGSEA. V was pared by 5 bases and J by 5 bases, with 17 bases of the junction left unmatched. The CDR3 has 16 amino acids. This CDR3 reads CSVIDGTRSKKDEQYF. CDR3 nucleotide sequence: TGCAGCGTTATTGATGGGACTAGATCGAAGAAGGACGAGCAGTACTTC.

This clone was found once. This chain joins TRBV5-6 and TRBJ2-3, with 7 bases that match TRBD1. The CDR3 is made up of 16 amino acids. Germline V gene lookup returns CDR1 SGHDT and CDR2 YYEEEE. The V gene end was trimmed by 4 bases and the J gene end by 2 bases; junction bases not matched to a gene: 10. The CDR3 protein is CASSQDRRTHTDTQYF. The CDR3 DNA sequence: TGTGCCAGCAGCCAGGACAGGAGAACCCACACAGATACGCAGTATTTT.